Below, 27 T cell receptor beta chains from the same sample are listed, as sequenced in a study of T cell repertoires in cytomegalovirus infection. MiXCR, run by TCRdb on the reads, gives a single entry per CDR3 protein. The table lists approximately 490,000 distinct CDR3 sequences, roughly 10% of them singletons. Sequencing was performed on PBMCs. The receptors here all came from a human donor in good health (CMV status not recorded). Some clones in this sample may be carry-over from other donors' samples.

This clonotype appeared many times. The chain employs TRBV5-5 and TRBJ1-2; D might be TRBD1 (5 bases). The CDR3 extends over 16 amino acids. Germline lookup yields CDR1 SGHKS and CDR2 YYEKEE (reference sequence). Deletions cut 4 bases from V and 7 bases from J, with 23 bases between. CDR3 sequence reads: CASSPRGGTEAGGYTF. CDR3 in DNA: TGTGCCAGCAGCCCGCGTGGGGGAACGGAGGCAGGTGGCTACACCTTC. The full variable domain, in which reference TRBV5-5 and TRBJ1-2 provide the parts outside the CDR3, is DAGVTQSPTHLIKTRGQQVTLRCSPISGHKSVSWYQQVLGQGPQFIFQYYEKEERGRGNFPDRFSARQFPNYSSELNVNALLLGDSALYLCASSPRGGTEAGGYTFGSGTRLTVV.

This clonotype was seen many times. The chain carries TRBV12-3 or TRBV12-4 and TRBJ1-1; unclear D gene. The V end was cut by 6 bases, the J end by 4 bases, with 15 bases between. This CDR3 comprises 14 residues. CDR3 nucleotide sequence: TGTGCCAGCAGCCAGACGGAGGGCGGCACTGAAGCTTTCTTT. Encoded protein: CASSQTEGGTEAFF.

This clonotype was counted many times. This rearrangement joins TRBV7-2 to TRBJ2-3; TRBD2 matches at 13 bases. The CDR3 spans 16 residues. V lost 5 bases to trimming and J lost 4 bases; unmatched junction nucleotides: 6. Germline CDR1 and CDR2: SGHTA and FQGNSA. CDR3 residues: CASSGNGLAGADTQYF. CDR3 bases: TGTGCCAGCAGCGGAAACGGACTAGCGGGAGCAGATACGCAGTATTTT.

The V and J genes are TRBV20-1 and TRBJ1-1; possibly TRBD1 for D (5 bases). CDR3 size: 13 residues. CDR1 and CDR2 (germline): DFQATT, SNEGSKA (reference sequence). V lost 1 base and J lost 4, with 10 bases in between. The chain's CDR3 is CSARGERGTEAFF. CDR3 sequence (DNA): TGCAGTGCTAGAGGGGAGAGGGGCACTGAAGCTTTCTTT.

The chain links TRBV28 to TRBJ2-5; D perhaps matches TRBD2 (5 bases). The CDR3 loop spans 16 amino acids. V lost 2 bases to trimming and J lost 4 bases, with 17 bases between them. Germline V gives CDR1 MDHEN, CDR2 SYDVKM. The CDR3 DNA sequence: TGTGCCAGCAGTTTAGGGCTGAGAGCGGACCGAGAGACCCAGTACTTC. It encodes CASSLGLRADRETQYF.

This clonotype turned up a few times. The chain is built from TRBV5-4 and TRBJ2-5, with 10 bases fitting TRBD1. The CDR3 is 15 amino acids. Germline lookup yields CDR1 SGHNT and CDR2 YYREEE (reference sequence). The junction had 3 bases not matched to a gene; V was cut back by 2 bases and J by 2 bases. The CDR3 DNA follows: TGTGCCAGCAGCTTCAGACAGGGGGCTCAAGAGACCCAGTACTTC. It codes for CASSFRQGAQETQYF.

The chain has TRBV20-1 and TRBJ2-7; 7 bases are a match to TRBD1. The CDR3 spans 15 residues. V lost 0 bases to trimming and J lost 0 bases; unmatched junction nucleotides: 5. The germline V gene has CDR1 DFQATT and CDR2 SNEGSKA (reference sequence). This chain's CDR3 is CSARDPWDSSYEQYF. In DNA form, the CDR3 reads TGCAGTGCTAGAGACCCGTGGGACAGCTCCTACGAGCAGTACTTC.

The table lists this clonotype with many counts. The chain recombines TRBV6-1 with TRBJ2-1; 10 bases are shared with TRBD2. Unmatched junction bases numbered 5, after V lost 1 base and J lost 8 bases. Germline loops: CDR1 MNHNS, CDR2 SASEGT. CDR3 length equals 15 residues. CDR3 nucleotide sequence: TGTGCCAGCAGTGAAGGGGGGCTAGCGGGAGATGAGCAGTTCTTC. This sequence encodes CASSEGGLAGDEQFF.

Comment on this clonotype: One base away lies a much larger clone, so this may be a sequencing read error. This chain uses TRBV19 with TRBJ1-1, with 7 bases fitting TRBD1. Germline V gives CDR1 LNHDA, CDR2 SQIVND (reference sequence). The length of the CDR3 is 14 residues. Unmatched junction bases numbered 9, after V lost 11 bases and J lost 0 bases. The CDR3 here is CAGWSRGMNTEAFF. The CDR3 bases are TGTGCCGGTTGGTCCAGGGGGATGAACACTGAAGCTTTCTTT.

Many counts were recorded for this clonotype. The rearrangement joins TRBV6-5 to TRBJ2-7; D might be TRBD2 (6 bases). CDR1 and CDR2 (germline): MNHEY, SVGAGI. The CDR3 runs to 14 residues. Trimming stripped 4 bases from V and 4 bases from J, with 14 bases between. The CDR3, as DNA: TGTGCCAGCAGTTTCGGGACTGTCGGATACGAGCAGTACTTC. It encodes CASSFGTVGYEQYF.

This clonotype was counted many times. The chain recombines TRBV25-1 with TRBJ2-3; no definite D call. CDR1 and CDR2 (germline): MGHDK, SYGVNS. Between the trimmed V and J ends, which lost 4 bases and 1 base, there was a span of 9 bases. CDR3 length: 14 residues. The CDR3 reads CASSGGRRTDTQYF. DNA of the CDR3: TGTGCCAGCAGTGGAGGAAGGCGCACAGATACGCAGTATTTT.

This clonotype has more than one count but fewer than ten. CDR3: CASSQESGAGNQPQHF. The CDR3 region has the DNA TGTGCCAGCAGCCAAGAAAGCGGGGCAGGGAACCAGCCCCAGCATTTT. The chain has TRBV3-1 and TRBJ1-5; tentatively, D is TRBD1 (5 bases). CDR3 length: 16 residues. V was cut by 0 bases and J by 7 bases, with 16 bases left in between. Germline V gene lookup returns CDR1 LGHDT and CDR2 YNNKEL (reference sequence).

The chain couples TRBV20-1 to TRBJ1-2; D unclear. V was pared by 7 bases and J by 7 bases, with 19 bases between. The CDR3 contains 13 residues. The germline V gene has CDR1 DFQATT and CDR2 SNEGSKA (reference sequence). The chain's CDR3 is CSVGLQSEGGYTF. DNA for the CDR3: TGCAGTGTTGGACTCCAGTCCGAAGGTGGCTACACCTTC.

This clonotype was recorded a few times. The chain combines TRBV28 with TRBJ1-6; TRBD1 matches at 9 bases. From germline, CDR1 is MDHEN and CDR2 SYDVKM. The junction had 5 bases not matched to a gene; V was cut back by 3 bases and J by 11 bases. The CDR3 contains 14 residues. CDR3 region: CASSLGTGFAPLHF. Written as DNA, the CDR3 is TGTGCCAGCAGTTTGGGGACAGGGTTTGCACCCCTCCACTTT.

This chain links TRBV3-1 with TRBJ1-2; TRBD1 matches at 10 bases. J lost 6 bases, V lost 1 base, and 5 bases had no gene match. The CDR3 consists of 15 residues. Germline lookup yields CDR1 LGHDT and CDR2 YNNKEL (reference sequence). CDR3 sequence: CASSQGATGGNGYTF. As DNA, the CDR3 is TGTGCCAGCAGCCAAGGGGCGACAGGGGGCAATGGCTACACCTTC.

This clonotype was seen at least ten times. The chain uses TRBV7-9 and TRBJ1-1, with D unresolved. With 1 base removed from V and 2 bases from J, the gap between germline ends came to 8 bases. The CDR3 runs 14 residues. The V gene's germline CDR1 is SEHNR and CDR2 FQNEAQ (reference sequence). CDR3 DNA sequence: TGTGCCAGCAGCTTAGGGGCAGCTAACACTGAAGCTTTCTTT. Amino acids: CASSLGAANTEAFF.

This clonotype was counted at least ten times. V and J are TRBV28 and TRBJ1-4, with D maybe TRBD1 (6 bases). Germline V gene lookup returns CDR1 MDHEN and CDR2 SYDVKM. Trimming removed 7 bases at V and 8 bases at J, with 17 bases between. There are 14 residues in the CDR3. The CDR3 region has the DNA TGTGCCAGCATGACACAGGGCGAAGGGGAAAAACTGTTTTTT. It codes for CASMTQGEGEKLFF. Full variable domain (missing parts from reference TRBV28 and TRBJ1-4): DVKVTQSSRYLVKRTGEKVFLECVQDMDHENMFWYRQDPGLGLRLIYFSYDVKMKEKGDIPEGYSVSREKKERFSLILESASTNQTSMYLCASMTQGEGEKLFFGSGTQLSVL.

This chain uses TRBV10-3 with TRBJ2-7; TRBD1 agrees at 8 bases. Germline V gives CDR1 ENHRY, CDR2 SYGVKD. V shed 4 bases, J shed 7 bases, and the junction held 12 bases outside the gene matches. This CDR3 comprises 15 residues. The CDR3 loop reads CAISALTGEAGEQYF. Here the CDR3 DNA reads TGTGCCATCAGTGCCCTGACAGGGGAGGCGGGGGAGCAGTACTTC.

This clonotype was observed a few times. The J gene is TRBJ1-2, the V gene TRBV20-1; D gene unclear. Trimming took 4 bases from V and 7 from J, leaving 19 bases between them. In germline, CDR1 is DFQATT, CDR2 SNEGSKA (reference sequence). The CDR3 has 14 residues. The CDR3 spells CSATFYLNFVGYTF. DNA of the CDR3: TGCAGTGCTACCTTTTATCTGAACTTTGTTGGCTACACCTTC.

This clonotype was counted ten times or more. The chain recombines TRBV15 with TRBJ1-6; no definite D call. This CDR3 has 13 residues. In germline, CDR1 is LNHNV, CDR2 YYDKDF (reference sequence). Trimming took off 8 bases at V and 3 bases at J, with 8 bases between the two ends. Written as DNA, the CDR3 is TGTGCCACCGCCCAGATCTATAATTCACCCCTCCACTTT. This encodes CATAQIYNSPLHF.

This clonotype was seen a handful of times. The chain uses TRBV29-1 and TRBJ2-7; D remains ambiguous. Germline CDR1 SQVTM, CDR2 ANQGSEA. The CDR3 is 14 amino acids. Between the trimmed V and J ends, which lost 2 bases and 6 bases, there was a span of 17 bases. CDR3 in amino acids: CSVEFARSSAEQYF. As DNA, the CDR3 is TGCAGCGTTGAATTCGCACGATCCTCCGCCGAGCAGTACTTC.

This clonotype appeared a few times. At one boundary the junction diverges from the germline segment, which might be a read error. The genes are TRBV7-7 and TRBJ2-5, with D maybe TRBD1 (7 bases). The CDR3 length is 16 residues. The germline gives CDR1 SSHAT, CDR2 FNYEAQ (reference sequence). The CDR3 DNA is TGTGCTAGCAGCTTAGGCTTGGAGGGGGCACACGAGACCCAGTACTTC. Encoded protein: CASSLGLEGAHETQYF.

The chain couples TRBV28 to TRBJ1-1, with D uncertain. The V end lost 2 bases, the J end lost 5 bases, and 9 bases lay between the germline ends. From germline, CDR1 is MDHEN and CDR2 SYDVKM. The length of the CDR3 is 13 residues. The CDR3 here is CASSLMVGTEAFF. CDR3 in DNA: TGTGCCAGCAGTTTAATGGTTGGGACTGAAGCTTTCTTT.

This clonotype was recorded many times. The chain recombines TRBV12-3 or TRBV12-4 with TRBJ2-6, with D possibly being TRBD1 or TRBD2 (5 bases each). The CDR3 length is 14 residues. The V gene lost 4 bases and the J gene lost 1 base, with 5 bases spanning the gap. In DNA form, the CDR3 reads TGTGCCAGCAGTTGGGGGTCTGGGGCCAACGTCCTGACTTTC. This encodes CASSWGSGANVLTF.

Comment on this clonotype: It may be a read error: a sequence one base away is much more abundant. J is TRBJ1-2 and V is TRBV6-1; D is perhaps TRBD1 (5 bases). The CDR3 spans 13 residues. Germline values: CDR1 MNHNS, CDR2 SASEGT. The CDR3 reads CASLTSGGVGYAF. CDR3 DNA: TGTGCCAGCCTCACTTCCGGGGGAGTCGGCTACGCCTTC.

The chain joins TRBV20-1 to TRBJ1-5, with D hard to call. Germline CDR1 and CDR2: DFQATT and SNEGSKA (reference sequence). CDR3 size: 15 residues. V lost 3 bases and J 2 bases, leaving 14 bases between the germline ends. CDR3 loop: CSASEAVWGNQPQHF. The CDR3 DNA reads TGCAGTGCTAGTGAGGCAGTGTGGGGCAATCAGCCCCAGCATTTT.

At least ten counts were recorded for this clonotype. This sequence joins TRBV7-2 and TRBJ2-7; the D gene is possibly TRBD1 (5 bases). CDR1 and CDR2 (germline): SGHTA, FQGNSA. This CDR3 has 14 residues. V was cut by 1 base and J by 0 bases, with 7 bases left in between. In DNA, the CDR3 is TGTGCCAGCAGCTTAGGCGACAGCTCCTACGAGCAGTACTTC. It specifies CASSLGDSSYEQYF.